The 24 T cell receptor beta chains in this list originate from one sample, sequenced in a study of blood T cell repertoires in COVID-19. Repertoires were generated with immunoSEQ multiplex PCR, while TCRdb's copy carries only in-frame clones and drops some. The top ten hold less than 3.5% of the sample, which has 300,000 to 400,000 clones, about 88% seen once. The material sequenced was peripheral blood. These receptors all come from a human donor in a cohort sampled during active COVID-19.

This rearrangement joins TRBV3-1 (or the pseudogene TRBV3-2) to TRBJ2-1; 7 nucleotides align to TRBD1. Germline CDR1 and CDR2: LGHDT and YNNKEL (reference sequence). The trim removed 2 bases at V and 4 bases at J, leaving 8 bases unmatched. This CDR3 comprises 16 residues. The CDR3, as DNA: TGTGCCAGCAGCCAAACCAAACAGGGGTTGTACAATGAGCAGTTCTTC. It translates to CASSQTKQGLYNEQFF.

The chain joins TRBV2 to TRBJ1-5; D call uncertain. The V end lost 8 bases, the J end lost 0 bases, and 8 bases lay between the germline ends. CDR3 length: 13 residues. Germline V gene lookup returns CDR1 SNHLY and CDR2 FYNNEI. The CDR3 DNA is TGTGCCAGCGGAGTGGATAGCAATCAGCCCCAGCATTTT. Translating gives CASGVDSNQPQHF.

In this sample, this clone turned up a few times. The chain carries TRBV27 and TRBJ2-5, with 8 bases aligning to TRBD1. The germline gives CDR1 MNHEY, CDR2 SMNVEV (reference sequence). The junction had 9 bases not matched to a gene; V was cut back by 4 bases and J by 2 bases. The CDR3 sequence is 16 residues long. As DNA, the CDR3 is TGTGCCAGCAGTTGGGGGACAGGTTACCCGCAAGAGACCCAGTACTTC. It yields the protein CASSWGTGYPQETQYF.

The rearrangement uses TRBV18 and TRBJ2-7; the match to TRBD1 covers 10 bases. Looked up from germline, CDR1 is KGHSH and CDR2 is LQKENI. The CDR3 is 15 residues long. The V gene end was trimmed by 6 bases and the J gene end by 4 bases; junction bases not matched to a gene: 9. The CDR3 nucleotides are TGTGCCAGCTCCACCTCCGGGACAGGGGCGTACGAGCAGTACTTC. It yields the protein CASSTSGTGAYEQYF.

The rearrangement joins TRBV3-1 (or the pseudogene TRBV3-2) to TRBJ1-1; 8 bases fit TRBD1. Germline-derived CDR1 and CDR2 are LGHDT and YNNKEL (reference sequence). There are 13 residues in the CDR3. J gave up 6 bases and V 6 bases, and 6 bases lay outside the gene matches. CDR3 amino acids: CASRPDRGPEAFF. CDR3 sequence (DNA): TGTGCCAGCAGACCTGACAGGGGACCTGAAGCTTTCTTT.

The V and J genes are TRBV4-1 and TRBJ2-7; no firm D call. The CDR3 covers 13 residues. Germline CDR1 and CDR2: MGHRA and YSYEKL. Deletions cut 1 base from V and 3 bases from J, with 7 bases between. The CDR3 DNA follows: TGCGCCAGCAGCCAAGCGGTGAACTACGAGCAGTACTTC. This translates into CASSQAVNYEQYF.

The chain recombines TRBV4-2 with TRBJ2-3; 10 bases fit TRBD2. V trimming: 0 bases; J trimming: 6 bases; junction bases outside the gene matches: 9. From germline, CDR1 is LGHNA and CDR2 YNFKEQ. The CDR3 extends over 17 amino acids. The CDR3 here is CASSQDLKRGGRDTQYF. CDR3 in DNA: TGTGCCAGCAGCCAAGACCTTAAGCGGGGGGGCCGGGATACGCAGTATTTT.

V and J are TRBV24-1 and TRBJ2-1; 7 bases are shared with TRBD2. Per germline, CDR1 KGHDR and CDR2 SFDVKD. Losses at the gene ends were 1 base for V and 9 bases for J; bases not matched to a gene: 5. The CDR3 is 14 amino acids. The CDR3 DNA follows: TGTGCCACCAGTGATTTTGCGGGAGAAGGTGAGCAGTTCTTC. It yields the protein CATSDFAGEGEQFF.

The chain links TRBV4-2 to TRBJ2-1; 8 bases map to TRBD1. Losses at the gene ends were 3 bases for V and 4 bases for J; bases not matched to a gene: 5. This CDR3 is 15 amino acids long. Germline CDR1 reads LGHNA; CDR2 reads YNFKEQ. The CDR3 coding sequence is TGTGCCAGCAGCCACGACAGGGGAATATACAATGAGCAGTTCTTC. It yields the protein CASSHDRGIYNEQFF.

The CDR3 is CASSFRDSYFYEQYF. For the CDR3, the DNA is TGTGCCAGCAGTTTTCGGGACAGTTACTTCTACGAGCAGTACTTC. This rearrangement joins TRBV28 to TRBJ2-7; 7 positions agree with TRBD1. The CDR3 has 15 amino acids. With V trimmed by 3 bases and J by 3 bases, 8 bases remained unmatched. CDR1 is MDHEN, CDR2 SYDVKM, per germline.

The J gene is TRBJ2-7, the V gene TRBV5-4; 7 bases agree with TRBD2. The germline gives CDR1 SGHNT, CDR2 YYREEE (reference sequence). V lost 3 bases and J lost 7; bases outside the gene matches: 7. There are 13 residues in the CDR3. CDR3 residues: CASSSNAGGEQYF. The CDR3 coding sequence is TGTGCCAGCAGCTCAAACGCCGGGGGGGAGCAGTACTTC.

The chain links TRBV6-1 to TRBJ1-2; 7 bases are shared with TRBD1. This CDR3 contains 15 residues. Trimming removed 2 bases from V and 3 bases from J; junction bases left unmatched: 6. Germline CDR1 is MNHNS and CDR2 is SASEGT. CDR3 sequence reads: CASSERQGLDYGYTF. CDR3 bases: TGTGCCAGCAGTGAAAGACAGGGTTTAGACTATGGCTACACCTTC.

The V and J genes are TRBV15 and TRBJ1-3; TRBD1 matches at 7 bases. The germline gives CDR1 LNHNV, CDR2 YYDKDF (reference sequence). The CDR3 is made up of 15 amino acids. Trimming removed 3 bases from V and 7 bases from J; junction bases left unmatched: 9. CDR3 loop: CATSRGRDSRNTIYF. The CDR3 nucleotides are TGTGCCACCAGCAGGGGACGGGACAGCAGGAACACCATATATTTT.

The V gene is TRBV5-1, the J gene TRBJ2-1; 10 bases align to TRBD1. CDR1 is SGHRS and CDR2 is YFSETQ in the germline V gene. V was pared by 4 bases and J by 9 bases, with 7 bases of the junction left unmatched. There are 14 residues in the CDR3. The CDR3, as DNA: TGCGCCAGCAGCCTCGGGGACAGGGGAGCTGAGCAGTTCTTC. It specifies CASSLGDRGAEQFF. The full variable domain, with the rest looked up from reference TRBV5-1 and TRBJ2-1, is KAGVTQTPRYLIKTRGQQVTLSCSPISGHRSVSWYQQTPGQGLQFLFEYFSETQRNKGNFPGRFSGRQFSNSRSEMNVSTLELGDSALYLCASSLGDRGAEQFFGPGTRLTVL.

This chain connects TRBV28 to TRBJ1-1; D ambiguous. The V gene lost 5 bases and the J gene lost 3 bases, with 13 bases spanning the gap. The CDR3 is 14 amino acids. Germline V gene sequence: CDR1 MDHEN, CDR2 SYDVKM. CDR3 sequence reads: CASSPPPQDTEAFF. DNA of the CDR3: TGTGCCAGCAGTCCCCCCCCACAAGACACTGAAGCTTTCTTT.

The V call is TRBV10-3, the J call TRBJ2-7, with D possibly TRBD1 on 5 matching bases. Per germline, CDR1 ENHRY and CDR2 SYGVKD. This CDR3 contains 14 residues. V dropped 7 bases and J dropped 5 bases, with 18 bases sitting between them. CDR3 amino acids: CAITSIRGSHEQYF. In nucleotides, the CDR3 is TGTGCCATCACATCCATAAGGGGTAGCCACGAGCAGTACTTC.

The chain joins TRBV3-1 (or the pseudogene TRBV3-2) to TRBJ1-2, with 8 bases that match TRBD1. The CDR3 consists of 16 residues. V lost 0 bases and J lost 2; bases outside the gene matches: 5. CDR1 is LGHDT, CDR2 YNNKEL, per germline (reference sequence). The CDR3 sequence is CASSQDIQGANYGYTF. The CDR3 DNA is TGTGCCAGCAGCCAAGATATTCAGGGGGCGAACTATGGCTACACCTTC.

This clone was seen a handful of times. The V gene is TRBV6-6, the J gene TRBJ1-1, with 7 bases matching TRBD1. Unmatched junction bases numbered 4, after V lost 7 bases and J lost 2 bases. The CDR3 length is 13 residues. CDR1 MNHNY and CDR2 SVGAGI come from the germline V gene (reference sequence). CDR3 sequence (DNA): TGTGCCAGCACCGGGACAGCAAACACTGAAGCTTTCTTT. This encodes CASTGTANTEAFF.

The V call is TRBV3-1 (or the pseudogene TRBV3-2), the J call TRBJ2-5, with TRBD2 matching over 7 bases. The CDR3 covers 15 residues. V gave up 1 base and J gave up 5 bases; unmatched junction bases: 7. Germline CDR1 LGHDT, CDR2 YNNKEL (reference sequence). The CDR3 region is CASSQGKGGFETQYF. CDR3 DNA: TGTGCCAGCAGCCAAGGGAAGGGAGGGTTTGAGACCCAGTACTTC.

This chain connects TRBV28 to TRBJ1-1, with D perhaps TRBD1 (5 bases). V was shortened by 4 bases and J by 8 bases, with 17 bases between the two germline ends. Germline V gene sequence: CDR1 MDHEN, CDR2 SYDVKM. The CDR3 runs to 14 residues. The CDR3 region is CASSYRQILREAFF. Written as DNA, the CDR3 is TGTGCCAGCAGTTACCGACAGATCTTGAGGGAAGCTTTCTTT.

The chain has TRBV6-6 and TRBJ1-6, with D maybe TRBD1 (5 bases). With 2 bases removed from V and 7 bases from J, the gap between germline ends came to 12 bases. This CDR3 comprises 15 residues. Germline V gene data show CDR1 as MNHNY and CDR2 as SVGAGI (reference sequence). In nucleotides, the CDR3 is TGTGCCAGCAGTTACGGGGGGGTCGGAAATTCACCCCTCCACTTT. Residues: CASSYGGVGNSPLHF.

The V call is TRBV20-1, the J call TRBJ1-2, with unresolved D. Germline assignment: CDR1 DFQATT and CDR2 SNEGSKA (reference sequence). Deletions cut 5 bases from V and 5 bases from J, with 9 bases between. CDR3 size: 11 residues. CDR3 region: CSAFARYGYTF. Here the CDR3 DNA reads TGCAGTGCTTTTGCCCGGTATGGCTACACCTTC.

This clone was seen just once. This chain joins TRBV28 and TRBJ2-7; tentative D call: TRBD1 (7 bases). Trimming pared 3 bases from V and 5 bases from J, leaving 20 bases between. Germline V gene lookup returns CDR1 MDHEN and CDR2 SYDVKM. CDR3 length: 16 amino acids. The CDR3 DNA reads TGTGCCAGCAGTTTTGGAGGGGGCTATGAGAGGCACGAGCAGTACTTC. It codes for CASSFGGGYERHEQYF.

In this sample, this clone turned up once. The gene calls are TRBV5-1 and TRBJ1-1; 7 bases line up with TRBD1. The CDR3 runs to 13 residues. Trimming cost V 2 bases and J 5 bases; bases outside gene matches: 3. CDR1 and CDR2 from the germline V gene are SGHRS and YFSETQ. The CDR3 protein is CASSFDRDTEAFF. The CDR3, as DNA: TGCGCCAGCAGCTTCGACAGGGATACTGAAGCTTTCTTT.